Below are 3 T cell receptor beta chains sequenced from a single sample in a study of blood T cell repertoires in COVID-19. Some clones are missing from TCRdb's copy, which holds only in-frame ones; the method was immunoSEQ multiplex PCR. This sample has roughly 60,000 clones; approximately 80% occur once, and the top ten carry about a tenth. Sequenced material: peripheral blood. The receptors here all came from a man between 50 and 59 years old with COVID-19, enrolled during active disease.

The chain links TRBV3-1 (or the pseudogene TRBV3-2) to TRBJ1-1; D unresolved. Germline assignment: CDR1 LGHDT and CDR2 YNNKEL (reference sequence). The V gene lost 3 bases and the J gene lost 1 base, with 9 bases spanning the gap. The CDR3 is 14 amino acids. The CDR3 spells CASSHRSRNTEAFF. The CDR3 nucleotides are TGTGCCAGCAGCCACCGTTCGAGGAACACTGAAGCTTTCTTT.

This chain connects TRBV29-1 to TRBJ1-2, with no clear D. The CDR3 has 14 residues. Germline values: CDR1 SQVTM, CDR2 ANQGSEA. Trimming removed 0 bases from V and 2 bases from J, with 10 bases in between. CDR3 DNA: TGCAGCGTTGAAGATCCAGGCGAGAACTATGGCTACACCTTC. Amino acid sequence: CSVEDPGENYGYTF.

CDR3 in amino acids: CASSEGGDSSYEQYF. DNA for the CDR3: TGTGCCAGCAGTGAAGGTGGGGACTCTTCCTACGAGCAGTACTTC. J is TRBJ2-7 and V is TRBV6-1, with D maybe TRBD2 (6 bases). V shed 1 base and J shed 1 base, with 11 bases lying between them. Germline V lookup: CDR1 MNHNS, CDR2 SASEGT. CDR3 length: 15 amino acids.